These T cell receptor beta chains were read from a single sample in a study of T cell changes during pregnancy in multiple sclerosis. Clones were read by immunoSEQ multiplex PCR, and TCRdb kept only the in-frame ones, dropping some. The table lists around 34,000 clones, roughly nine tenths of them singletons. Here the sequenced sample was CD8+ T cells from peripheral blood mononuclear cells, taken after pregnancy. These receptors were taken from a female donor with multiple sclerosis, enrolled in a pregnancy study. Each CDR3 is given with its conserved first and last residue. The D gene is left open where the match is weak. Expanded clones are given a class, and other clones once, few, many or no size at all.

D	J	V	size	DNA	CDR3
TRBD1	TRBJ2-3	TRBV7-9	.	TGTGCCAGCAGTCCGGACAGGGAGCCGCAGTATTTT	CASSPDREPQYF
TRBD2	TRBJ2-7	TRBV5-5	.	TGTGCCAGCAGCCCCCAAGGACTAGCGGGCCCAGCCTACGAGCAGTACTTC	CASSPQGLAGPAYEQYF
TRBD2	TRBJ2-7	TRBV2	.	TGTGCCACCTATACGGGGGGATCCTACGAGCAGTACTTC	CATYTGGSYEQYF
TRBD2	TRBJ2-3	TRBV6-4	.	TGTGCCAGCAGTGAAATAGCGGGGGGCACAGATACGCAGTATTTT	CASSEIAGGTDTQYF
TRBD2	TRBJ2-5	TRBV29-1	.	TGCAGCGTACTTAGCGGGGGGGCGGGAGAGACCCAGTACTTC	CSVLSGGAGETQYF
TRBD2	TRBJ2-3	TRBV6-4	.	TGTGCCAGCAGTGACGGCGGGGGGGCAGATACGCAGTATTTT	CASSDGGGADTQYF
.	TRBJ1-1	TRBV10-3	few	TGTGCCACACAGTTGGATGGTGAAGCTTTCTTT	CATQLDGEAFF
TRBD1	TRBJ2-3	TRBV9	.	TGTGCCAGCAGCGTAAGCAGGGGGCTGTATAGCACAGATACGCAGTATTTT	CASSVSRGLYSTDTQYF
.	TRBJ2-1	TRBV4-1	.	TGCGCCAGCAGCCAAGCTTGGAGGGCTGAGCAGTTCTTC	CASSQAWRAEQFF
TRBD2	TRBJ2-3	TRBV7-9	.	TGTGCCAGCCTACTAGCGGTGATCACAGATACGCAGTATTTT	CASLLAVITDTQYF
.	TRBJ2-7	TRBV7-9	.	TGTGCCAGCAGATCTGACAGCCGCAACGAGCAGTACTTC	CASRSDSRNEQYF
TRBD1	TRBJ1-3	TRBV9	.	TGTGCCAGCACCACAGGCGGGACAGCTTCTGGAAACACCATATATTTT	CASTTGGTASGNTIYF
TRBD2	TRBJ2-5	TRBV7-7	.	TGTGCCAGCAGCCCCGCGGGGGGGCTGGGAGAGACCCAGTACTTC	CASSPAGGLGETQYF
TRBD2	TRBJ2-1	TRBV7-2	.	TGTGCCAGCAGCCCTCTAGCGGGGGGGAACAATGAGCAGTTCTTC	CASSPLAGGNNEQFF
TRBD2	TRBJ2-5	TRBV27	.	TGTGCCAGCAGTTCCGGGGGGGCGGCGGCAGAGACCCAGTACTTC	CASSSGGAAAETQYF
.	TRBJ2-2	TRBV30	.	TGTGCCTGGAGTGGGGGTGACAGGGACTCCGGGGAGCTGTTTTTT	CAWSGGDRDSGELFF
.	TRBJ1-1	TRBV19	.	TGTGCCAGTAGCCCCCTCGCGGAAGCTTTCTTT	CASSPLAEAFF
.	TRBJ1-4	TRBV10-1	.	TGCGCCAGCAGTGAGTCGAAAGCCGAAAATGAAAAACTGTTTTTT	CASSESKAENEKLFF
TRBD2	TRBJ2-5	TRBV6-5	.	TGTGCCAGCAGTGCCTGGGCGGGGGGCAAAGAGACCCAGTACTTC	CASSAWAGGKETQYF
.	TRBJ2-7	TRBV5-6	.	TGTGCCAGCAGCCTGGGGAGGGGGCTCGAGCAGTACTTC	CASSLGRGLEQYF
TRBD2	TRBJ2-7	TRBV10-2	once	TGCGCCAGCCGGGGGGAGCCAGCCTACGAGCAGTACTTC	CASRGEPAYEQYF
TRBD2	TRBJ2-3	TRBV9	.	TGTGCCAGCAGCGGCTTAGCGGGGGGGCCTTCAGATACGCAGTATTTT	CASSGLAGGPSDTQYF
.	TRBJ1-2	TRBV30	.	TGTGCCTGGAGTTTACATGTCCATGAATACTATGGCTACACCTTC	CAWSLHVHEYYGYTF
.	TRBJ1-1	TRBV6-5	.	TGTGCCAGCAGTTTAGCCAATATGGGCACTGAAGCTTTCTTT	CASSLANMGTEAFF
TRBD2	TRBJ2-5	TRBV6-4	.	TGTGCCAGCAGTGATTCTAGCGGGGGACAAGAGACCCAGTACTTC	CASSDSSGGQETQYF
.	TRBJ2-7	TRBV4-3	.	TGCGCCAGCAGCCAAGCTCTTGTCTACGAGCAGTACTTC	CASSQALVYEQYF
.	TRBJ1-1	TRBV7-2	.	TGTGCCAGCAGCTTAGTCCTGGGAGGAAGGACGGAAGCTTTCTTT	CASSLVLGGRTEAFF
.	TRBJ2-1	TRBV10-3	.	TGTGCCATCAGCCCCTCTCATGAGCAGTTCTTC	CAISPSHEQFF
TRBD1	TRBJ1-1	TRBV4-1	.	TGCGCCAGCAGCCAGGGGACAGGGACCGGGCCTGAAGCTTTCTTT	CASSQGTGTGPEAFF
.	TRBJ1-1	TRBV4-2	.	TGTGCCAGCAGCCAAGCGGGGGAGAACACTGAAGCTTTCTTT	CASSQAGENTEAFF
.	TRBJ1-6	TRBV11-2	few	TGTGCCAGCAGCTTAGTCACAGAGTATAATTCACCCCTCCACTTT	CASSLVTEYNSPLHF
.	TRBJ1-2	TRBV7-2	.	TGTGCCAGCAGCCTCGGATTGGACAGCCGCTTC	CASSLGLDSRF
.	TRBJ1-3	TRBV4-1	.	TGCGCCAGCACGTTGGTGGCCACCGCCTCTGGAAACACCATATATTTT	CASTLVATASGNTIYF
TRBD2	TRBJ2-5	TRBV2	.	TGTGCCAGCAGTGAGAAGGGACTAGCGGGAGCCCCTGCAGGCCAAGAGACCCAGTACTTC	CASSEKGLAGAPAGQETQYF
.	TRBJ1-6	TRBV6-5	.	TGTGCCAGCAGTTATGCCGGGTTCGGGTCACCCCTCCACTTT	CASSYAGFGSPLHF
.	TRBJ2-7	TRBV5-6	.	TGTGCCAGCAGCCCTAGGGGGTACGAGCAGTACTTC	CASSPRGYEQYF
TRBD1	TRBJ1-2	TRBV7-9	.	TGTGCCAGCCCCCGATCTGGACAGGGTGTTAACTATGGCTACACCTTC	CASPRSGQGVNYGYTF
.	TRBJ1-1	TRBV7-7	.	TGTGCCAGCAGCTCAGGACAGAACACTGAAGCTTTCTTT	CASSSGQNTEAFF
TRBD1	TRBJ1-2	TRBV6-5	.	TGTGCCAGCAGCCTGCAGGGGGCGGCTGGCTACACCTTC	CASSLQGAAGYTF
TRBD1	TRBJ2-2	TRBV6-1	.	TGTGCCAGCGTGATCGGGACAGGGGACACCGGGGAGCTGTTTTTT	CASVIGTGDTGELFF
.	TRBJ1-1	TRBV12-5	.	TGTGCTAGTGGACCACGACAGGATGAAGCTTTCTTT	CASGPRQDEAFF
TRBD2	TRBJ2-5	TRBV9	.	TGTGCCAGCAGCGTAGCTAGCGGGCTAAAAGAGACCCAGTACTTC	CASSVASGLKETQYF
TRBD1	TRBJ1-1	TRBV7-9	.	TGTGCCAGCACCCTAATAGGGACAGGGGTGACTGAAGCTTTCTTT	CASTLIGTGVTEAFF
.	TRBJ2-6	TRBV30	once	TGTGCCTGGAGTACAGGCTCTGGGGCCAACGTCCTGACTTTC	CAWSTGSGANVLTF
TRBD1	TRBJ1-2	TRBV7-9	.	TGTGCCAGCAGCTCCGGGCAGGGGGCGGTTGGCTACACCTTC	CASSSGQGAVGYTF
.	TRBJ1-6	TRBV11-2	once	TGTGCCAGCAGCCTTCGGACGGATCCCGGAGGGAATTCACCCCTCCACTTT	CASSLRTDPGGNSPLHF